These 2 T cell receptor beta chains originate from one sample sequenced in a study of T cells in Graves' hyperthyroidism and ophthalmopathy. Authors of the study amplified TCR beta CDR3 regions from RNA transcripts. TCR CDR3 regions were first amplified by RT-PCR with HTBI primers. TCRdb reprocessed the multiplex PCR reads with MiXCR, giving one entry per CDR3 protein. The sample records under 650,000 distinct CDR3 sequences, around 15% being singletons. The sample was blood. These TCRs come from a woman aged 25-40 years with Graves' hyperthyroidism.

This clonotype was counted many times. This chain connects TRBV20-1 to TRBJ2-7; a weak D match, TRBD2 (6 bases). Germline V CDR1 and CDR2: DFQATT, SNEGSKA (reference sequence). The CDR3 spans 14 residues. V gave up 6 bases and J gave up 2 bases, with 17 bases separating them. This CDR3 reads CSAPQFTGAYEQYF. Here the CDR3 DNA reads TGCAGTGCACCTCAGTTTACGGGGGCCTACGAGCAGTACTTC.

The chain has TRBV6-2 or TRBV6-3 and TRBJ2-4; D is tentatively TRBD1 or TRBD2 (5 bases each). Per the germline V gene, CDR1 is MNHEY and CDR2 is SVGEGT. Trimming stripped 3 bases from V and 1 base from J, with 16 bases between. The CDR3 spans 17 residues. The CDR3 region has the DNA TGTGCCAGCAGTTATTCCGCCGGGACCGAGGCCAAAAACATTCAGTACTTC. Encoded protein: CASSYSAGTEAKNIQYF.